This T cell receptor beta chain was retrieved from a study of cytomegalovirus exposure and HLA in healthy donors. Donors likely had unrecorded immune exposures despite being nominally healthy when sampled. Concerning this clone itself: Its cognate antigen is unknown.

Trimming took 3 bases from V and 8 from J, leaving 16 bases between them. There are 15 residues in the CDR3. CDR1 is SGHVS, CDR2 FQNEAQ, per germline. Vbeta (60) and Jbeta (13) primers were used in the PCR. Generated by immunoSEQ multiplex PCR, the TCRdb table keeps only in-frame clones and is missing some. Seen here are 77,000 or so clones, roughly 75% observed once, and the top ten hold about 7%. Study outcomes and limitations: A list of about 160 TCR beta chains associated with cytomegalovirus was given. Earlier results showed most TCR beta V segments being productive about 90% or about 30% of the time.

The TCR originated in a woman aged 40 to 50 in good health and CMV-seronegative. V and J are TRBV7-8 and TRBJ2-2; D remains ambiguous. Sequenced: PBMCs. The CDR3 nucleotides are TGTGCCAGCAGCTTGTGGCTCACAGATGGGGGGGAGCTGTTTTTT. It specifies CASSLWLTDGGELFF.